This T cell receptor (beta chain) comes out of a study of blood T cell repertoires in COVID-19. TCRdb's table, derived via immunoSEQ multiplex PCR, lists solely in-frame clones and lacks some. Seen here are roughly 130,000 clones, approximately 80% observed once, and the top ten hold 1.5% to 2%. The germline CDR1 and CDR2 sequences are MNHEY and SVGAGI. The CDR3 covers 15 residues. Losses at the gene ends were 0 bases for V and 3 bases for J; bases not matched to a gene: 2. The material sequenced was peripheral blood. The V call is TRBV6-5, the J call TRBJ2-7; 10 bases fit TRBD1. This TCR was sampled from an older man with acute or convalescent COVID-19. CDR3 residues: CASSYSWDRGYEQYF. The CDR3 nucleotides are TGTGCCAGCAGTTACTCTTGGGACAGGGGCTACGAGCAGTACTTC.